The rows below give T cell receptor beta chains drawn from one sample of a study of PD-1 blockade in classical Hodgkin lymphoma. Method: immunoSEQ multiplex PCR; TCRdb's copy keeps in-frame clones and lacks some. The sample yields fewer than 35,000 clones, 92% seen once. Sequencing used CD4+ T cells from blood, obtained before the fourth cycle of nivolumab. These receptor sequences come from a human donor with classical Hodgkin lymphoma. Both conserved end residues are part of each CDR3. Each record gives: clone size, V gene, J gene, D gene, CDR3 protein, CDR3 DNA. D genes are given only for firm matches. Expanded clones get a size class; other rows say once, few or many, or leave the size out.

clone size: NA
V gene: TRBV12-5
J gene: TRBJ1-1
D gene: TRBD1
CDR3 protein: CASGSGQGNTEAFF
CDR3 DNA: TGTGCTAGTGGTTCTGGACAGGGGAACACTGAAGCTTTCTTT

clone size: NA
V gene: TRBV30
J gene: TRBJ1-2
D gene: TRBD1
CDR3 protein: CAWSDGQGNYGYTF
CDR3 DNA: TGTGCCTGGAGTGACGGACAGGGGAACTATGGCTACACCTTC

clone size: NA
V gene: TRBV11-2
J gene: TRBJ1-1
D gene: NA
CDR3 protein: CASSPEIYTEAFF
CDR3 DNA: TGTGCCAGCAGCCCTGAGATTTACACTGAAGCTTTCTTT

clone size: NA
V gene: TRBV18
J gene: TRBJ2-7
D gene: TRBD2
CDR3 protein: CASSPLPGLPLYEQYF
CDR3 DNA: TGTGCCAGCTCTCCCCTCCCGGGACTACCTCTCTACGAGCAGTACTTC

clone size: NA
V gene: TRBV5-4
J gene: TRBJ1-1
D gene: NA
CDR3 protein: CASSLGKGLPLPKNTEAFF
CDR3 DNA: TGTGCCAGCAGCTTGGGAAAGGGCCTCCCCCTACCGAAGAACACTGAAGCTTTCTTT

clone size: NA
V gene: TRBV5-6
J gene: TRBJ2-3
D gene: TRBD2
CDR3 protein: CASSLVGSGSSTDTQYF
CDR3 DNA: TGTGCCAGCAGCTTGGTGGGTAGCGGGAGTTCGACAGATACGCAGTATTTT

clone size: few
V gene: TRBV2
J gene: TRBJ2-7
D gene: NA
CDR3 protein: CASSEIRISYEQYF
CDR3 DNA: TGTGCCAGCAGTGAAATCAGGATTTCCTACGAGCAGTACTTC

clone size: NA
V gene: TRBV20-1
J gene: TRBJ2-1
D gene: NA
CDR3 protein: CSASLIDEQFF
CDR3 DNA: TGCAGTGCCTCCTTAATCGATGAGCAGTTCTTC

clone size: NA
V gene: TRBV6-5
J gene: TRBJ2-7
D gene: NA
CDR3 protein: CASKGNSYEQYF
CDR3 DNA: TGTGCCAGCAAAGGCAACTCCTACGAGCAGTACTTC

clone size: few
V gene: TRBV5-6
J gene: TRBJ1-2
D gene: NA
CDR3 protein: CASSLGDTVNYGYTF
CDR3 DNA: TGTGCCAGCAGCTTGGGGGACACGGTTAACTATGGCTACACCTTC

clone size: NA
V gene: TRBV5-4
J gene: TRBJ1-4
D gene: NA
CDR3 protein: CASSLNPTNEKLFF
CDR3 DNA: TGTGCCAGCAGCTTGAACCCAACTAATGAAAAACTGTTTTTT

clone size: NA
V gene: TRBV2
J gene: TRBJ2-3
D gene: NA
CDR3 protein: CASNGVSDTQYF
CDR3 DNA: TGTGCCAGCAACGGAGTCTCAGATACGCAGTATTTT

clone size: NA
V gene: TRBV28
J gene: TRBJ2-2
D gene: TRBD2
CDR3 protein: CAITGGRRTGELFF
CDR3 DNA: TGTGCCATCACCGGGGGGAGACGGACCGGGGAGCTGTTTTTT

clone size: NA
V gene: TRBV6-1
J gene: TRBJ2-1
D gene: NA
CDR3 protein: CASSDYRPEQFF
CDR3 DNA: TGTGCCAGCAGTGATTACAGACCTGAGCAGTTCTTC

clone size: NA
V gene: TRBV10-3
J gene: TRBJ2-7
D gene: TRBD2
CDR3 protein: CAILAGGRASDEQYF
CDR3 DNA: TGTGCCATCTTGGCTGGCGGGAGGGCCTCCGACGAGCAGTACTTC

clone size: NA
V gene: TRBV30
J gene: TRBJ2-2
D gene: NA
CDR3 protein: CAWRRSNTGELFF
CDR3 DNA: TGTGCCTGGAGGAGGTCGAACACCGGGGAGCTGTTTTTT

clone size: NA
V gene: TRBV30
J gene: TRBJ2-3
D gene: NA
CDR3 protein: CAWSRGERGRDTQYF
CDR3 DNA: TGTGCCTGGAGTAGGGGGGAGCGCGGGCGAGATACGCAGTATTTT

clone size: NA
V gene: TRBV10-3
J gene: TRBJ2-2
D gene: TRBD2
CDR3 protein: CAISSYPGLGNTGELFF
CDR3 DNA: TGTGCCATCAGTTCCTACCCGGGACTAGGCAACACCGGGGAGCTGTTTTTT

clone size: NA
V gene: TRBV10-2
J gene: TRBJ1-5
D gene: NA
CDR3 protein: CASSESSVSNQPQHF
CDR3 DNA: TGCGCCAGCAGTGAGTCTTCGGTGAGCAATCAGCCCCAGCATTTT

clone size: NA
V gene: TRBV19
J gene: TRBJ2-2
D gene: TRBD1
CDR3 protein: CASSLGQTYTGELFF
CDR3 DNA: TGTGCCAGCTCCTTGGGACAGACATACACCGGGGAGCTGTTTTTT

clone size: NA
V gene: TRBV7-2
J gene: TRBJ2-5
D gene: TRBD2
CDR3 protein: CASSRETSVRETQYF
CDR3 DNA: TGTGCCAGCAGCCGAGAGACTAGCGTGAGGGAGACCCAGTACTTC

clone size: once
V gene: TRBV10-2
J gene: TRBJ2-7
D gene: NA
CDR3 protein: CASSELNEQYF
CDR3 DNA: TGCGCCAGCAGTGAATTAAACGAGCAGTACTTC

clone size: once
V gene: TRBV18
J gene: TRBJ1-5
D gene: NA
CDR3 protein: CASSPSGDNQPQHF
CDR3 DNA: TGTGCCAGCTCACCAAGCGGGGACAATCAGCCCCAGCATTTT

clone size: NA
V gene: TRBV19
J gene: TRBJ2-7
D gene: NA
CDR3 protein: CASIFSLGSLSYEQYF
CDR3 DNA: TGTGCCAGTATCTTCTCTCTAGGCAGCCTCTCCTACGAGCAGTACTTC

clone size: NA
V gene: TRBV19
J gene: TRBJ2-3
D gene: NA
CDR3 protein: CASKVTDTQYF
CDR3 DNA: TGTGCCAGTAAAGTGACAGATACGCAGTATTTT

clone size: NA
V gene: TRBV29-1
J gene: TRBJ1-2
D gene: NA
CDR3 protein: CSVEVGTLTNYGYTF
CDR3 DNA: TGCAGCGTTGAAGTGGGGACCCTTACTAACTATGGCTACACCTTC

clone size: once
V gene: TRBV19
J gene: TRBJ2-7
D gene: NA
CDR3 protein: CASSIGRDTPSEQYF
CDR3 DNA: TGTGCCAGTAGTATAGGAAGGGACACCCCGTCCGAGCAGTACTTC

clone size: NA
V gene: TRBV11-2
J gene: TRBJ2-3
D gene: TRBD2
CDR3 protein: CASTQRAGGFTDTQYF
CDR3 DNA: TGTGCCAGCACACAGCGAGCGGGAGGTTTCACAGATACGCAGTATTTT

clone size: NA
V gene: TRBV5-1
J gene: TRBJ2-3
D gene: NA
CDR3 protein: CASSLELAADTQYF
CDR3 DNA: TGCGCCAGCAGCTTGGAACTAGCTGCAGATACGCAGTATTTT